The 25 T cell receptor beta chains presented below share a single source sample, sequenced in a study of cytomegalovirus exposure and HLA in healthy donors. This PCR relied on a set of 60 Vbeta primers and 13 Jbeta primers. The repertoire was sequenced with immunoSEQ multiplex PCR; TCRdb's copy has only in-frame clones and lacks some. The profile shows under 200,000 clones, 75% to 80% of them singletons. The sequenced material came from PBMCs. Receptors were obtained from a woman between 40 and 55 years old in good health and CMV-seronegative.

This clone turned up a few times. The CDR3 here is CASSSGQSNQPQHF. Written as DNA, the CDR3 is TGTGCCAGCAGCTCGGGACAGAGCAATCAGCCCCAGCATTTT. V gene TRBV7-2 combines with J gene TRBJ1-5; 7 bases agree with TRBD1. Losses at the gene ends were 4 bases for V and 1 base for J; bases not matched to a gene: 1. The CDR3 loop spans 14 amino acids. In germline, CDR1 is SGHTA, CDR2 FQGNSA.

This clone came up a few times. The rearrangement joins TRBV13 to TRBJ1-1; tentatively, D is TRBD1 (6 bases). The CDR3 runs 15 residues. Germline CDR1 is PRHDT and CDR2 is FYEKMQ (reference sequence). V was clipped by 5 bases and J by 0 bases, with 13 bases between them. This CDR3 is CASSIEGEMNTEAFF. The CDR3 coding sequence is TGTGCCAGCAGCATCGAGGGGGAAATGAACACTGAAGCTTTCTTT.

V gene TRBV4-1 combines with J gene TRBJ2-3; 10 bases align to TRBD1. This CDR3 spans 15 amino acids. Germline trimming cut 2 bases from V and 4 bases from J; bases unmatched to any gene: 3. Germline V gives CDR1 MGHRA, CDR2 YSYEKL. The CDR3 DNA reads as TGCGCCAGCAGCCAACGAGGACAGGGGGCAGATACGCAGTATTTT. It is translated as CASSQRGQGADTQYF.

This chain uses TRBV2 with TRBJ2-2; tentatively, D is TRBD2 (5 bases). Looked up from germline, CDR1 is SNHLY and CDR2 is FYNNEI. CDR3 size: 15 residues. Trimming removed 2 bases at V and 4 bases at J, with 11 bases between. The chain's CDR3 is CASSEMIGVTGELFF. The CDR3 DNA follows: TGTGCCAGCAGTGAAATGATCGGGGTCACCGGGGAGCTGTTTTTT.

In this sample, this clone turned up a few times. CDR3 nucleotides: TGTGCCAGCAGTTATCCGGGGGTTTCCTACGAGCAGTACTTC. It specifies CASSYPGVSYEQYF. The J gene is TRBJ2-7, the V gene TRBV6-5; a possible D gene is TRBD2 (6 bases). The CDR3 spans 14 residues. Looked up from germline, CDR1 is MNHEY and CDR2 is SVGAGI. The V gene lost 3 bases and the J gene lost 1 base, with 10 bases spanning the gap.

The chain recombines TRBV5-1 with TRBJ2-7, with 10 bases identical to TRBD1. V gave up 5 bases and J gave up 9 bases; unmatched junction bases: 14. The CDR3 is 15 amino acids. Germline CDR1 SGHRS, CDR2 YFSETQ. As DNA, the CDR3 is TGCGCCAGCAGATCGACAGGGGGCGGACCTTGGCGGCAGTACTTC. Translation: CASRSTGGGPWRQYF.

The genes are TRBV19 and TRBJ1-3; D is undetermined. V lost 6 bases, J lost 2 bases, and 14 bases lay in between. Germline CDR1 is LNHDA and CDR2 is SQIVND (reference sequence). The CDR3 spans 15 residues. CDR3 nucleotide sequence: TGTGCCAGTAGGAGGATGGACTTTACTGGAAACACCATATATTTT. As protein: CASRRMDFTGNTIYF.

The gene calls are TRBV28 and TRBJ2-7; the match to TRBD1 covers 8 bases. Germline CDR1 and CDR2: MDHEN and SYDVKM. Trimming cost V 3 bases and J 5 bases; bases outside gene matches: 9. This CDR3 is 15 amino acids long. The CDR3 nucleotides are TGTGCCAGCAGTTTCCTCGGACAGGGAAAGGACGAGCAGTACTTC. Translating it yields CASSFLGQGKDEQYF.

The rearrangement links TRBV7-8 to TRBJ1-1; D is ambiguous. Looked up from germline, CDR1 is SGHVS and CDR2 is FQNEAQ. This CDR3 is built from 16 residues. V lost 0 bases, J lost 1 base, and 12 bases lay in between. The CDR3 DNA is TGTGCCAGCAGCTTAGCAGGCAGTCGGGGGAACACTGAAGCTTTCTTT. Protein product: CASSLAGSRGNTEAFF. The variable domain in full, completed from reference TRBV7-8 and TRBJ1-1, reads GAGVSQSPRYKVAKRGQDVALRCDPISGHVSLFWYQQALGQGPEFLTYFQNEAQLDKSGLPSDRFFAERPEGSVSTLKIQRTQQEDSAVYLCASSLAGSRGNTEAFFGQGTRLTVV.

CDR3 sequence reads: CASSVAGRSYEQYF. The CDR3 DNA reads TGTGCCAGCAGCGTAGCAGGGCGCTCCTACGAGCAGTACTTC. The V call is TRBV9, the J call TRBJ2-5; a weak D match, TRBD1 (5 bases). The DNA end is a closer match to TRBJ2-7, so the J assignment may be wrong. The CDR3 loop spans 14 amino acids. Looked up from germline, CDR1 is SGDLS and CDR2 is YYNGEE.

This rearrangement joins TRBV2 to TRBJ1-3; 7 bases match TRBD1. The CDR3 is 15 residues long. Per the germline V gene, CDR1 is SNHLY and CDR2 is FYNNEI. The trim removed 6 bases at V and 0 bases at J, leaving 5 bases unmatched. The CDR3 DNA follows: TGTGCCAGCAGGGATCACAGGGGCTCTGGAAACACCATATATTTT. This translates into CASRDHRGSGNTIYF.

V usage is TRBV29-1 and J usage is TRBJ2-3; 11 bases are shared with TRBD2. The CDR3 spans 13 residues. The V segment lost 1 base and the J segment 14 bases; nucleotides outside the gene matches: 8. The germline CDR1 and CDR2 sequences are SQVTM and ANQGSEA. The CDR3 DNA is TGCAGCGTTGAAGGACTAGCGGGGTCGGTGAGGTATTTT. Residues: CSVEGLAGSVRYF.

CDR3 loop: CASRPGTGGSNQPQHF. DNA for the CDR3: TGTGCCAGCAGGCCCGGGACAGGAGGATCCAATCAGCCCCAGCATTTT. The rearrangement links TRBV2 to TRBJ1-5; 8 nucleotides match TRBD1. J lost 3 bases, V lost 6 bases, and 10 bases had no gene match. This CDR3 spans 16 amino acids. The germline V gene has CDR1 SNHLY and CDR2 FYNNEI. The whole variable domain, filled in from reference TRBV2 and TRBJ1-5, reads EPEVTQTPSHQVTQMGQEVILRCVPISNHLYFYWYRQILGQKVEFLVSFYNNEISEKSEIFDDQFSVERPDGSNFTLKIRSTKLEDSAMYFCASRPGTGGSNQPQHFGDGTRLSIL.

This chain joins TRBV2 and TRBJ2-5; 10 nucleotides align to TRBD2. CDR3 length equals 16 residues. Trimming took 1 base from V and 3 from J; bases not matched to a gene: 5. The germline CDR1 and CDR2 sequences are SNHLY and FYNNEI. The CDR3, as DNA: TGTGCCAGCAGTGAAGGCTCCAGCGGGGGGGAAGAGACCCAGTACTTC. Its protein is CASSEGSSGGEETQYF. The complete variable domain, with remaining parts taken from reference TRBV2 and TRBJ2-5, reads EPEVTQTPSHQVTQMGQEVILRCVPISNHLYFYWYRQILGQKVEFLVSFYNNEISEKSEIFDDQFSVERPDGSNFTLKIRSTKLEDSAMYFCASSEGSSGGEETQYFGPGTRLLVL.

The gene calls are TRBV4-2 and TRBJ2-7; a possible D gene is TRBD2 (5 bases). Germline CDR1 and CDR2: LGHNA and YNFKEQ. This CDR3 is 17 amino acids long. Trimming left V 4 bases short and J 4 bases short, with 23 bases between. CDR3 sequence: CASSPPRGWGADYEQYF. The CDR3, as DNA: TGTGCCAGCAGCCCTCCCCGGGGTTGGGGAGCGGATTACGAGCAGTACTTC.

The chain has TRBV4-1 and TRBJ1-5, with 9 bases that match TRBD1. The CDR3 is 17 amino acids. Per the germline V gene, CDR1 is MGHRA and CDR2 is YSYEKL. The trim removed 1 base at V and 3 bases at J, leaving 7 bases unmatched. The CDR3 spells CASSQVFGQGNNQPQHF. In DNA form, the CDR3 reads TGCGCCAGCAGCCAAGTGTTCGGACAGGGGAACAATCAGCCCCAGCATTTT.

The J gene is TRBJ2-7, the V gene TRBV28; the match to TRBD1 covers 7 bases. The CDR3 totals 18 residues. Germline CDR1 and CDR2: MDHEN and SYDVKM. J lost 0 bases, V lost 3 bases, and 14 bases had no gene match. Here the CDR3 reads CASSFILGLDRSSYEQYF. The CDR3 region has the DNA TGTGCCAGCAGTTTTATTCTTGGTTTGGACAGGAGCTCCTACGAGCAGTACTTC. The full variable domain, with the rest looked up from reference TRBV28 and TRBJ2-7, is DVKVTQSSRYLVKRTGEKVFLECVQDMDHENMFWYRQDPGLGLRLIYFSYDVKMKEKGDIPEGYSVSREKKERFSLILESASTNQTSMYLCASSFILGLDRSSYEQYFGPGTRLTVT.

The chain carries TRBV18 and TRBJ1-5; perhaps TRBD1 as D (5 bases). Germline CDR1 KGHSH, CDR2 LQKENI. The CDR3 spans 15 residues. Between the trimmed V and J ends, which lost 1 base and 3 bases, there was a span of 10 bases. The CDR3 DNA follows: TGTGCCAGCTCACCACTGCAGGGTGCCAATCAGCCCCAGCATTTT. Protein: CASSPLQGANQPQHF.

This clone was observed a single time. The chain links TRBV5-1 to TRBJ1-1; D is possibly TRBD1 (6 bases). V lost 4 bases, J lost 4 bases, and 11 bases lay in between. Germline V lookup: CDR1 SGHRS, CDR2 YFSETQ. CDR3 length: 13 amino acids. CDR3 sequence: CASSPGVTTEAFF. The CDR3 nucleotides are TGCGCCAGCAGCCCAGGGGTGACCACTGAAGCTTTCTTT.

The V call is TRBV5-1, the J call TRBJ2-1; D gene uncertain. This CDR3 is 17 amino acids long. Per germline, CDR1 SGHRS and CDR2 YFSETQ. V was trimmed by 4 bases and J by 4 bases, leaving 21 bases between them. The CDR3 DNA reads TGCGCCAGCAGCCATCTTCTGGCGAACCAACAGTACAATGAGCAGTTCTTC. This gives the protein CASSHLLANQQYNEQFF.

The V and J genes are TRBV19 and TRBJ1-2; D is unclear. The germline V gene encodes CDR1 LNHDA and CDR2 SQIVND (reference sequence). This CDR3 has 15 amino acids. V dropped 1 base and J dropped 3 bases, with 12 bases sitting between them. The chain's CDR3 is CASSIVSQAYYGYTF. CDR3 DNA: TGTGCCAGTAGTATAGTCAGTCAAGCGTACTATGGCTACACCTTC.

This chain joins TRBV6-1 and TRBJ1-1; 8 bases are shared with TRBD1. Trimming took 5 bases from V and 1 from J; bases not matched to a gene: 6. CDR3 size: 15 residues. In germline, CDR1 is MNHNS, CDR2 SASEGT. The CDR3 is CASSLRTGTNTEAFF. The CDR3 nucleotides read TGTGCCAGCAGTCTCAGGACAGGGACGAACACTGAAGCTTTCTTT.

J is TRBJ2-7 and V is TRBV18; 10 nucleotides line up with TRBD1. Germline V CDR1 and CDR2: KGHSH, LQKENI. The J segment lost 3 bases and the V segment lost 3 bases, leaving 8 bases of the junction unmatched. The CDR3 is 16 residues long. The CDR3 loop is CASSPYGRTGGYEQYF. CDR3 in DNA: TGTGCCAGCTCACCCTATGGTCGGACAGGGGGCTACGAGCAGTACTTC.

The V gene is TRBV6-5, the J gene TRBJ1-5; D remains unclear. The CDR3 runs 13 residues. Deletions cut 6 bases from V and 5 bases from J, with 11 bases between. In germline, CDR1 is MNHEY, CDR2 SVGAGI. CDR3 nucleotides: TGTGCCAGCAGACTAGACGACCATCAGCCCCAGCATTTT. This sequence encodes CASRLDDHQPQHF.

The chain uses TRBV7-9 and TRBJ1-1; D not certain. V was cut by 0 bases and J by 0 bases, with 8 bases left in between. Germline CDR1 SEHNR, CDR2 FQNEAQ (reference sequence). This CDR3 has 15 amino acids. The CDR3 here is CASSLAPGVNTEAFF. CDR3 coding DNA: TGTGCCAGCAGCTTAGCCCCAGGCGTGAACACTGAAGCTTTCTTT.